Following are 22 T cell receptor beta chains from one sample sequenced in a study of blood T cell repertoires in COVID-19. TCRdb keeps only in-frame clones here, not all; method: immunoSEQ multiplex PCR. The sample consists of roughly 130,000 clones, 90% of them appearing once. Sample: peripheral blood. Source of these receptors: a man aged 55-75 years with COVID-19, enrolled during active disease.

This rearrangement joins TRBV24-1 to TRBJ2-2, with TRBD2 matching 12 bases. CDR1 is KGHDR, CDR2 SFDVKD, per germline. The CDR3 is made up of 17 amino acids. J lost 4 bases, V lost 0 bases, and 2 bases had no gene match. The CDR3 nucleotides read TGTGCCACCAGTGATTTGGGACTAGCGGGGTTCACCGGGGAGCTGTTTTTT. It encodes CATSDLGLAGFTGELFF.

The V gene is TRBV18, the J gene TRBJ2-7, with D perhaps TRBD2 (6 bases). V was clipped by 5 bases and J by 2 bases, with 16 bases between them. The CDR3 is made up of 15 amino acids. Per germline, CDR1 KGHSH and CDR2 LQKENI. The CDR3 nucleotides read TGTGCCAGCTCAGACGCGGGGCAGGAACCCTACGAGCAGTACTTC. It encodes CASSDAGQEPYEQYF.

The chain recombines TRBV10-3 with TRBJ2-2, with D uncertain. In germline, CDR1 is ENHRY, CDR2 SYGVKD. This CDR3 comprises 13 residues. The V and J ends lost 3 bases and 6 bases respectively, with 8 bases between them. The CDR3 protein is CAISDSRPGELFF. DNA for the CDR3: TGTGCCATCAGTGACTCCCGTCCCGGGGAGCTGTTTTTT.

The CDR3 DNA is TGTGCCAGCAGCTCGAGAGGGGGCGGGGAGACCCAGTACTTC. Its protein is CASSSRGGGETQYF. This chain links TRBV7-6 with TRBJ2-5; 7 bases fit TRBD1. Germline lookup yields CDR1 SGHVS and CDR2 FNYEAQ. The CDR3 sequence is 14 residues long. The trim removed 4 bases at V and 5 bases at J, leaving 7 bases unmatched.

The V gene is TRBV3-1 (or the pseudogene TRBV3-2), the J gene TRBJ2-7; 8 bases are shared with TRBD2. Per the germline V gene, CDR1 is LGHDT and CDR2 is YNNKEL (reference sequence). Trimming at V came to 4 bases and at J to 5 bases, leaving 7 bases not matched to a gene. CDR3 length equals 14 residues. The chain's CDR3 is CASSLPGLEDEQYF. CDR3 nucleotides: TGTGCCAGCAGCCTCCCGGGACTAGAAGACGAGCAGTACTTC.

CDR3 sequence: CASSQKGALGTEAFF. The CDR3 coding sequence is TGCGCCAGCAGCCAGAAGGGGGCGCTGGGCACTGAAGCTTTCTTT. The J gene is TRBJ1-1, the V gene TRBV4-1; 7 nucleotides agree with TRBD1. Losses at the gene ends were 3 bases for V and 4 bases for J; bases not matched to a gene: 8. The germline CDR1 and CDR2 sequences are MGHRA and YSYEKL. The CDR3 is made up of 15 amino acids.

CDR3 region: CASSRGDGYTF. As DNA, the CDR3 is TGTGCCAGCAGTCGGGGGGATGGCTACACCTTC. The V gene is TRBV25-1, the J gene TRBJ1-2; a possible D gene is TRBD1 (5 bases). Per germline, CDR1 MGHDK and CDR2 SYGVNS. The CDR3 contains 11 residues. Trimming left V 5 bases short and J 6 bases short, with 7 bases between.

The rearrangement uses TRBV19 and TRBJ2-1; 10 nucleotides line up with TRBD2. From germline, CDR1 is LNHDA and CDR2 SQIVND (reference sequence). This CDR3 has 13 amino acids. Trimming removed 7 bases from V and 7 bases from J; junction bases left unmatched: 4. This chain's CDR3 is CASTRTSGNEQFF. In nucleotides, the CDR3 is TGTGCCAGTACCCGGACTAGCGGTAATGAGCAGTTCTTC.

The chain has TRBV19 and TRBJ1-2, with TRBD1 matching over 7 bases. Trimming cost V 5 bases and J 2 bases; bases outside gene matches: 11. The CDR3 contains 16 residues. Germline V gene sequence: CDR1 LNHDA, CDR2 SQIVND (reference sequence). CDR3 sequence reads: CASSSEQGTLNYGYTF. In DNA, the CDR3 is TGTGCCAGTAGTTCTGAACAGGGGACCTTAAACTATGGCTACACCTTC.

The chain couples TRBV5-6 to TRBJ2-7; tentative D call: TRBD2 (6 bases). The CDR3 length is 15 residues. Germline-derived CDR1 and CDR2 are SGHDT and YYEEEE. Trimming shortened V by 3 bases and J by 6 bases, and 19 bases separated the two germline ends. Here the CDR3 DNA reads TGTGCCAGCAGCTCCCCCGGGAGTCGGGTAAGCGAGCAGTACTTC. This sequence encodes CASSSPGSRVSEQYF.

The chain has TRBV5-8 and TRBJ2-2; 9 bases fit TRBD2. The germline CDR1 and CDR2 sequences are SGHTS and YDEGEE. J gave up 4 bases and V 0 bases, and 7 bases lay outside the gene matches. The CDR3 sequence is 17 residues long. The CDR3 loop is CASSLGLAGLPTGELFF. As DNA, the CDR3 is TGTGCCAGCAGCTTGGGGCTAGCGGGACTCCCCACCGGGGAGCTGTTTTTT.

This chain uses TRBV7-2 with TRBJ1-1; the match to TRBD1 covers 7 bases. With V trimmed by 5 bases and J by 2 bases, 8 bases remained unmatched. The CDR3 is 15 amino acids. CDR1 SGHTA and CDR2 FQGNSA come from the germline V gene. Here the CDR3 DNA reads TGTGCCAGCAGCCTCCGGGACAGTGCTAACACTGAAGCTTTCTTT. Protein product: CASSLRDSANTEAFF.

This chain joins TRBV6-5 and TRBJ1-4; maybe TRBD1 (6 bases). The CDR3 length is 14 residues. V lost 6 bases to trimming and J lost 8 bases, with 16 bases between them. Germline lookup yields CDR1 MNHEY and CDR2 SVGAGI. CDR3 nucleotides: TGTGCCAGCAGCCAAGGGGGGGATTGGGAAAAACTGTTTTTT. Its translation is CASSQGGDWEKLFF.

The V call is TRBV5-1, the J call TRBJ2-2; D is possibly TRBD1 (7 bases). Trimming stripped 4 bases from V and 3 bases from J, with 13 bases between. Germline loops: CDR1 SGHRS, CDR2 YFSETQ. The CDR3 has 15 residues. CDR3 sequence: CASSPGGRDTGELFF. Written as DNA, the CDR3 is TGCGCCAGCAGCCCAGGGGGGCGAGACACCGGGGAGCTGTTTTTT.

This clone has just one count. The J gene is TRBJ2-5, the V gene TRBV4-1; possibly TRBD2 for D (5 bases). Between the trimmed V and J ends, which lost 1 base and 0 bases, there was a span of 9 bases. CDR3 size: 15 residues. Germline CDR1 reads MGHRA; CDR2 reads YSYEKL. CDR3 protein: CASSQGRRDQETQYF. The CDR3, as DNA: TGCGCCAGCAGCCAAGGCCGGCGGGACCAAGAGACCCAGTACTTC.

V usage is TRBV3-1 (or the pseudogene TRBV3-2) and J usage is TRBJ1-2; D may be TRBD1 (5 bases). The ends were cut back, 3 bases at V and 4 bases at J, with 12 bases in the middle. Germline CDR1 is LGHDT and CDR2 is YNNKEL (reference sequence). The CDR3 spans 14 residues. This CDR3 is CASSHHDTGYGYTF. In DNA form, the CDR3 reads TGTGCCAGCAGCCACCATGACACAGGCTATGGCTACACCTTC.

The chain has TRBV30 and TRBJ1-2, with no clear D. The germline gives CDR1 GTSNPN, CDR2 SVGIG (reference sequence). CDR3 length: 12 amino acids. Between the trimmed V and J ends, which lost 1 base and 3 bases, there was a span of 6 bases. CDR3 sequence reads: CAWSATYYGYTF. Written as DNA, the CDR3 is TGTGCCTGGAGTGCCACTTACTATGGCTACACCTTC.

The genes are TRBV5-1 and TRBJ1-3, with no clear D. V lost 3 bases, J lost 1 base, and 17 bases lay in between. Germline V gene lookup returns CDR1 SGHRS and CDR2 YFSETQ. The CDR3 spans 17 residues. CDR3 DNA: TGCGCCAGCAGCTCTGCCCCTCGGGAAGGGTCTGGAAACACCATATATTTT. Protein: CASSSAPREGSGNTIYF.

The CDR3 protein is CAWTPGTGGGYTF. CDR3 in DNA: TGTGCCTGGACCCCTGGGACAGGCGGGGGCTACACCTTC. V gene TRBV30 combines with J gene TRBJ1-2; 8 positions agree with TRBD1. Germline CDR1 reads GTSNPN; CDR2 reads SVGIG (reference sequence). Trimming took 4 bases from V and 8 from J; bases not matched to a gene: 9. There are 13 residues in the CDR3.

The CDR3 bases are TGTGCCAGCAGCTTTCGGGAGGAAAGGGGTTATGAGCAGTACTTC. It is translated as CASSFREERGYEQYF. The V call is TRBV5-5, the J call TRBJ2-7; 7 bases match TRBD2. The germline gives CDR1 SGHKS, CDR2 YYEKEE (reference sequence). V trimming: 2 bases; J trimming: 7 bases; junction bases outside the gene matches: 12. The CDR3 has 15 amino acids.

The gene calls are TRBV9 and TRBJ2-5, with 8 bases fitting TRBD2. Germline V gene sequence: CDR1 SGDLS, CDR2 YYNGEE. This CDR3 region has 15 residues. V lost 4 bases, J lost 7 bases, and 12 bases stayed unmatched. This chain's CDR3 is CASSQGLVGGGTQYF. In nucleotides, the CDR3 is TGTGCCAGCAGCCAGGGACTAGTGGGAGGCGGGACCCAGTACTTC.

This clone was counted a few times. This chain connects TRBV18 to TRBJ2-2, with 8 bases fitting TRBD1. V was pared by 5 bases and J by 4 bases, with 6 bases of the junction left unmatched. This CDR3 has 15 amino acids. The germline CDR1 and CDR2 sequences are KGHSH and LQKENI. The CDR3, as DNA: TGTGCCAGCTCAACCCAGGGGGCTATCACCGGGGAGCTGTTTTTT. Translation: CASSTQGAITGELFF.